One and the same sample provided the 17 T cell receptor beta chains below, sequenced in a study of blood T cell repertoires in COVID-19. The protocol was immunoSEQ multiplex PCR, while the TCRdb copy is restricted to in-frame clones and leaves out a portion. This table holds around 200,000 clones, 86% found once. Material: peripheral blood. These receptor sequences come from a man between 65 and 85 years old with active or convalescent COVID-19.

This chain uses TRBV19 with TRBJ2-4; no firm D call. V shed 3 bases and J shed 0 bases, with 12 bases lying between them. There are 16 residues in the CDR3. Germline V gene sequence: CDR1 LNHDA, CDR2 SQIVND (reference sequence). The CDR3 spells CASSMGSLQAKNIQYF. DNA of the CDR3: TGTGCCAGTAGTATGGGCAGCCTTCAAGCCAAAAACATTCAGTACTTC.

Comment on this clone: This specimen includes other DNA sequences encoding the same CDR3. The V and J genes are TRBV18 and TRBJ1-5, with D uncertain. The CDR3 has 15 amino acids. The V end lost 2 bases, the J end lost 2 bases, and 10 bases lay between the germline ends. Germline lookup yields CDR1 KGHSH and CDR2 LQKENI. CDR3 region: CASSPFGQGNQPQHF. CDR3 bases: TGTGCCAGCTCACCATTTGGGCAGGGCAATCAGCCCCAGCATTTT.

The chain uses TRBV4-1 and TRBJ2-2; 11 bases are shared with TRBD2. Germline loops: CDR1 MGHRA, CDR2 YSYEKL. V gave up 4 bases and J gave up 3 bases; unmatched junction bases: 4. The CDR3 sequence is 16 residues long. Written as DNA, the CDR3 is TGCGCCAGCAGCCTCCTAGCGGGAGGAGACACCGGGGAGCTGTTTTTT. Translating it yields CASSLLAGGDTGELFF.

The genes are TRBV7-3 and TRBJ2-3; TRBD1 agrees at 9 bases. Losses at the gene ends were 5 bases for V and 2 bases for J; bases not matched to a gene: 5. Germline V gene sequence: CDR1 SGHTA, CDR2 FQGTGA. CDR3 length: 15 residues. CDR3 region: CASSARQGDTDTQYF. The CDR3 DNA follows: TGTGCCAGCAGCGCAAGACAGGGGGACACAGATACGCAGTATTTT.

This chain joins TRBV18 and TRBJ1-1; the D gene is possibly TRBD1 (5 bases). Trimming shortened V by 4 bases and J by 1 base, and 19 bases separated the two germline ends. The germline gives CDR1 KGHSH, CDR2 LQKENI. The CDR3 has 17 residues. CDR3 coding DNA: TGTGCCAGCTCACAAAGGACCGGGACTAGGAGGAACACTGAAGCTTTCTTT. Amino acids: CASSQRTGTRRNTEAFF.

The V and J genes are TRBV5-1 and TRBJ1-2; TRBD1 agrees at 7 bases. In germline, CDR1 is SGHRS, CDR2 YFSETQ. The CDR3 covers 14 residues. V shed 4 bases, J shed 4 bases, and the junction held 7 bases outside the gene matches. The CDR3 reads CASSDPDRVYGYTF. The CDR3 nucleotides read TGCGCCAGCAGCGACCCCGACAGGGTCTATGGCTACACCTTC. Full variable domain (remainder filled in from reference TRBV5-1 and TRBJ1-2): KAGVTQTPRYLIKTRGQQVTLSCSPISGHRSVSWYQQTPGQGLQFLFEYFSETQRNKGNFPGRFSGRQFSNSRSEMNVSTLELGDSALYLCASSDPDRVYGYTFGSGTRLTVV.

The CDR3 sequence: CASSFSRRGGQFF. CDR3 nucleotide sequence: TGTGCCAGCAGTTTTTCCCGGCGGGGAGGGCAGTTCTTC. The chain employs TRBV12-3 or TRBV12-4 and TRBJ2-1; possible D gene TRBD2, 6 bases. V was clipped by 3 bases and J by 12 bases, with 15 bases between them. This CDR3 has 13 amino acids.

The chain has TRBV7-9 and TRBJ1-1; tentatively, D is TRBD1 (5 bases). Deletions cut 5 bases from V and 8 bases from J, with 18 bases between. The CDR3 totals 14 residues. The germline V gene has CDR1 SEHNR and CDR2 FQNEAQ (reference sequence). For the CDR3, the DNA is TGTGCCAGCAGCGACAGTCTGTATGCTCAAGAAGCTTTCTTT. Its protein is CASSDSLYAQEAFF.

The chain combines TRBV3-1 (or the pseudogene TRBV3-2) with TRBJ1-2; TRBD1 is a possible D gene (5 bases). The CDR3 totals 16 residues. The germline gives CDR1 LGHDT, CDR2 YNNKEL (reference sequence). V was cut by 2 bases and J by 7 bases, with 20 bases left in between. CDR3 loop: CASSQTLGLRMFGYTF. The CDR3 bases are TGTGCCAGCAGCCAAACCCTGGGACTGCGTATGTTTGGCTACACCTTC.

This chain joins TRBV30 and TRBJ1-2, with TRBD1 matching 11 bases. V was pared by 0 bases and J by 8 bases, with 14 bases of the junction left unmatched. This CDR3 is 17 amino acids long. CDR1 and CDR2 from the germline V gene are GTSNPN and SVGIG (reference sequence). In DNA form, the CDR3 reads TGTGCCTGGAGTGTTTTCGGTACGGACAGGGGGCGGATCGGCTACACCTTC. It yields the protein CAWSVFGTDRGRIGYTF.

The rearrangement uses TRBV3-1 (or the pseudogene TRBV3-2) and TRBJ1-1, with 8 bases identical to TRBD1. CDR1 LGHDT and CDR2 YNNKEL come from the germline V gene (reference sequence). The ends lost 4 bases at V and 1 base at J; junction bases unmatched: 5. The CDR3 sequence is 15 residues long. In DNA, the CDR3 is TGTGCCAGCAGCCCCAGGGGGCTCCCGAACACTGAAGCTTTCTTT. This sequence encodes CASSPRGLPNTEAFF.

The V gene is TRBV5-1, the J gene TRBJ2-7, with no clear D. The CDR3 totals 15 residues. Trimming pared 2 bases from V and 5 bases from J, leaving 17 bases between. Per the germline V gene, CDR1 is SGHRS and CDR2 is YFSETQ. The CDR3 region has the DNA TGCGCCAGCAGCTTTCAGACTCTCGGGTCTGACGAGCAGTACTTC. Its protein product is CASSFQTLGSDEQYF.

The rearrangement joins TRBV6-5 to TRBJ1-1; 8 bases map to TRBD1. In germline, CDR1 is MNHEY, CDR2 SVGAGI. CDR3 length: 16 amino acids. Trimming cost V 0 bases and J 1 base; bases outside gene matches: 4. CDR3 residues: CASSYSWGTGNTEAFF. DNA for the CDR3: TGTGCCAGCAGTTACTCTTGGGGGACAGGGAACACTGAAGCTTTCTTT.

CDR3 protein: CASSTRSFGTDTQYF. The CDR3 DNA reads as TGTGCCAGCAGCACTCGATCCTTCGGCACAGATACGCAGTATTTT. The chain has TRBV7-2 and TRBJ2-3; D call uncertain. Looked up from germline, CDR1 is SGHTA and CDR2 is FQGNSA. V lost 5 bases and J lost 1, with 13 bases in between. This CDR3 comprises 15 residues.

This chain links TRBV19 with TRBJ2-2; TRBD2 is a possible D gene (5 bases). Germline V gene sequence: CDR1 LNHDA, CDR2 SQIVND (reference sequence). Trimming cost V 6 bases and J 2 bases, with 13 bases left between them. The CDR3 has 15 amino acids. The CDR3 loop is CASSAGLANTGELFF. The CDR3 DNA reads TGTGCCAGTAGCGCTGGACTCGCAAACACCGGGGAGCTGTTTTTT.

This clone came up many times. The J gene is TRBJ2-1, the V gene TRBV27; 7 nucleotides match TRBD2. Trimming cost V 4 bases and J 7 bases; bases outside gene matches: 13. This CDR3 has 16 amino acids. The germline V gene encodes CDR1 MNHEY and CDR2 SMNVEV (reference sequence). The CDR3 loop reads CASSYDGGSHWNEQFF. The CDR3 region has the DNA TGTGCCAGCAGTTACGATGGCGGGAGCCACTGGAATGAGCAGTTCTTC.

The chain combines TRBV7-2 with TRBJ1-2; 8 bases line up with TRBD1. CDR3 length: 15 residues. The ends lost 1 base at V and 3 bases at J; junction bases unmatched: 4. Per germline, CDR1 SGHTA and CDR2 FQGNSA. The CDR3 region is CASSLGQGSYYGYTF. CDR3 nucleotides: TGTGCCAGCAGCTTAGGACAGGGGTCTTACTATGGCTACACCTTC.